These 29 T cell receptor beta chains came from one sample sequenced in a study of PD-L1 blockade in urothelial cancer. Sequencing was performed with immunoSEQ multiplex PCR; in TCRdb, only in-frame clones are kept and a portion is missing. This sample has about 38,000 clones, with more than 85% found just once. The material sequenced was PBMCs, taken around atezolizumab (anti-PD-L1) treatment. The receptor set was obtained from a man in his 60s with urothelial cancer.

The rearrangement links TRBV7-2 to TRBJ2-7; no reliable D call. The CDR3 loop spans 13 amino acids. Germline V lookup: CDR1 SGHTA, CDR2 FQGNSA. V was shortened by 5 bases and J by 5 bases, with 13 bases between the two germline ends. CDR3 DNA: TGTGCCAGCAGCCCCCCCTCCAGGAACGAGCAGTACTTC. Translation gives CASSPPSRNEQYF.

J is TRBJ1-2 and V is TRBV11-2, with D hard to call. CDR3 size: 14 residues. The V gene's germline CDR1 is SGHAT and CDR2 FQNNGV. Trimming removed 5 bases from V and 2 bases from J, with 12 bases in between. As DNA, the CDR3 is TGTGCCAGCAGCCACGGACGGGAAAACTATGGCTACACCTTC. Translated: CASSHGRENYGYTF.

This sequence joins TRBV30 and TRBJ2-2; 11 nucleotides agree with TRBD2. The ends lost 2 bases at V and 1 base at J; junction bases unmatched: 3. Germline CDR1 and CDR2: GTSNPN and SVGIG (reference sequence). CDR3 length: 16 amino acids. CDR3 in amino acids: CAWSPGTSGNTGELFF. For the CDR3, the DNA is TGTGCCTGGAGTCCCGGGACTAGCGGGAACACCGGGGAGCTGTTTTTT.

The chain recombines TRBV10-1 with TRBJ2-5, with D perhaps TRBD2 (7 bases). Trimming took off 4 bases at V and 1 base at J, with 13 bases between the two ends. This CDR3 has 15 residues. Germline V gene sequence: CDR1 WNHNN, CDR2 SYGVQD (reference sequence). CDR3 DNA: TGCGCCAGCAGTGCGGGGGGCAAGGTCCAAGAGACCCAGTACTTC. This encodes CASSAGGKVQETQYF.

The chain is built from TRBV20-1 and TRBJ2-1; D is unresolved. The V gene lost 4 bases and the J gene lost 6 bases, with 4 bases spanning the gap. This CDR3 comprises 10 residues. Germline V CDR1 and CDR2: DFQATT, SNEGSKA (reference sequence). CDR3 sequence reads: CSAISNEQFF. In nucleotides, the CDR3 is TGCAGTGCTATCAGCAATGAGCAGTTCTTC.

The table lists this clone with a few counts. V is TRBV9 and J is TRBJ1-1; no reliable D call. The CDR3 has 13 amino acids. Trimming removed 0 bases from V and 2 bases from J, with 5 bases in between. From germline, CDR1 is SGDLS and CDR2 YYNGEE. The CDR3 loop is CASSVGANTEAFF. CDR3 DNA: TGTGCCAGCAGCGTAGGAGCAAACACTGAAGCTTTCTTT.

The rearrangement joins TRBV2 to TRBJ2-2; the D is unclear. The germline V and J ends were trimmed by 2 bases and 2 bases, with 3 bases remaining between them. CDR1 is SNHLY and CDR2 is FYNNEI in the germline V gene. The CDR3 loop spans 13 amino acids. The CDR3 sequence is CASSEQNTGELFF. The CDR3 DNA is TGTGCCAGCAGTGAACAAAACACCGGGGAGCTGTTTTTT. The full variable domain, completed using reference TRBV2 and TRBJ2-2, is EPEVTQTPSHQVTQMGQEVILRCVPISNHLYFYWYRQILGQKVEFLVSFYNNEISEKSEIFDDQFSVERPDGSNFTLKIRSTKLEDSAMYFCASSEQNTGELFFGEGSRLTVL.

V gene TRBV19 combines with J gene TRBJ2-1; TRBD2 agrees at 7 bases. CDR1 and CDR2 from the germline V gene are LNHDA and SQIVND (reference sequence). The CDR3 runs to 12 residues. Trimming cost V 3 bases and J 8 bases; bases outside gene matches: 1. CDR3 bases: TGTGCCAGTAGTATTCGGGGGGATGAGCAGTTCTTC. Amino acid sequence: CASSIRGDEQFF.

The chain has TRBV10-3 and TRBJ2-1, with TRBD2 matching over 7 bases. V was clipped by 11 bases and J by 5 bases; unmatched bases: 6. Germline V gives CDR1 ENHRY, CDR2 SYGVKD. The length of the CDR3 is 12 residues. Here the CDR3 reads CALRAGDNEQFF. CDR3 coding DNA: TGTGCCCTACGGGCGGGGGACAATGAGCAGTTCTTC.

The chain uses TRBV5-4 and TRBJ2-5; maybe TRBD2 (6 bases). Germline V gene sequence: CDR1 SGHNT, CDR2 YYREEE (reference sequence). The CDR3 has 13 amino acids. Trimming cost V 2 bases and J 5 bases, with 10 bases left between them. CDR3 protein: CASSLSSGETQYF. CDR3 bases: TGTGCCAGCAGCTTATCGAGCGGGGAGACCCAGTACTTC.

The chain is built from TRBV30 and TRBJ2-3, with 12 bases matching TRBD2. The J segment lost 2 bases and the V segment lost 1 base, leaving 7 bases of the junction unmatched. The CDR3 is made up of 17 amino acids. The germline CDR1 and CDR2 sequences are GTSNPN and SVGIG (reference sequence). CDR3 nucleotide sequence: TGTGCCTGGAGTGCCCAAACTAGCGGGAGGTTCACAGATACGCAGTATTTT. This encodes CAWSAQTSGRFTDTQYF. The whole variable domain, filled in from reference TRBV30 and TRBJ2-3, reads SQTIHQWPATLVQPVGSPLSLECTVEGTSNPNLYWYRQAAGRGLQLLFYSVGIGQISSEVPQNLSASRPQDRQFILSSKKLLLSDSGFYLCAWSAQTSGRFTDTQYFGPGTRLTVL.

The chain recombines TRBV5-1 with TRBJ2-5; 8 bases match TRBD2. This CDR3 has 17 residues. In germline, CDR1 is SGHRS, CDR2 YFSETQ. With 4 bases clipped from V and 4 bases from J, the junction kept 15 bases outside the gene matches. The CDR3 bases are TGCGCCAGCAGCATATTTATAGCGGGGTCCTCGCGAGAGACCCAGTACTTC. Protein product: CASSIFIAGSSRETQYF.

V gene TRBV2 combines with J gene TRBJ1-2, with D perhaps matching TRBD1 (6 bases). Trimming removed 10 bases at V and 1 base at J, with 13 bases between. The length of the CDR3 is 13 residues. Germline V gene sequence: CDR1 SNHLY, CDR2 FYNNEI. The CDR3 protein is CATGQSINYGYTF. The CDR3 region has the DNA TGTGCCACCGGACAGTCAATTAACTATGGCTACACCTTC.

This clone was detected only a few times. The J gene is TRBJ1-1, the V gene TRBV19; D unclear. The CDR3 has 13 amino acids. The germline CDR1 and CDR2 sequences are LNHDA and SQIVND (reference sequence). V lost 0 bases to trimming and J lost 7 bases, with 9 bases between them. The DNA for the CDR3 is TGTGCCAGTAGTATAGATGCAGGAAATGAAGCTTTCTTT. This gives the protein CASSIDAGNEAFF.

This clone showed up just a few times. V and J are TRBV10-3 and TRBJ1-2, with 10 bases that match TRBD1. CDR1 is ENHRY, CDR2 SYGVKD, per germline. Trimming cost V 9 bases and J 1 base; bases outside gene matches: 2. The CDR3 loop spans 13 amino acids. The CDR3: CAIGQGDNYGYTF. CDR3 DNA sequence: TGTGCCATAGGACAGGGGGATAACTATGGCTACACCTTC.

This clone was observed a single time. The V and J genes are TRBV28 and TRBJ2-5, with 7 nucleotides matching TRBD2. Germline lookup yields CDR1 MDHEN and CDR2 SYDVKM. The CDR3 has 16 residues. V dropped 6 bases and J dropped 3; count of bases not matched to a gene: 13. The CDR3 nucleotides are TGTGCCAGCAGCCTCCTCGGGGGGTATGAGGAAGAGACCCAGTACTTC. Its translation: CASSLLGGYEEETQYF. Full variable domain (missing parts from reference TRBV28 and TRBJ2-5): DVKVTQSSRYLVKRTGEKVFLECVQDMDHENMFWYRQDPGLGLRLIYFSYDVKMKEKGDIPEGYSVSREKKERFSLILESASTNQTSMYLCASSLLGGYEEETQYFGPGTRLLVL.

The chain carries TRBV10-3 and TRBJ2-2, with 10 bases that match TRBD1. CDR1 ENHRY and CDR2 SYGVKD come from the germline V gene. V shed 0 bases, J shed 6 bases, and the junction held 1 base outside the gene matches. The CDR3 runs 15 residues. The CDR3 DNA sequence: TGTGCCATCAGTGAGTCGGGACAGGGGTCCGGGGAGCTGTTTTTT. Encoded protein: CAISESGQGSGELFF.

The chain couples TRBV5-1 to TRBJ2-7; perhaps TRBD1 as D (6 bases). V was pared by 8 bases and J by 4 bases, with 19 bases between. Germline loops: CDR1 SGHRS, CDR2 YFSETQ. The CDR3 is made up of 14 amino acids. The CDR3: CASSSEDSLYEQYF. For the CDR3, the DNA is TGCGCCAGTAGTTCGGAGGACAGCCTTTACGAGCAGTACTTC.

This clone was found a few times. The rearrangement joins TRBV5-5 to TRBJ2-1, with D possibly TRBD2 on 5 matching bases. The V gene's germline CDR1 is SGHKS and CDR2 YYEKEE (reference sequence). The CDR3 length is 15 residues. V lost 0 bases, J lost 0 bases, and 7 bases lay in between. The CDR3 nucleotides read TGTGCCAGCAGCTTGGACCGGGGCTCCTACAATGAGCAGTTCTTC. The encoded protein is CASSLDRGSYNEQFF.

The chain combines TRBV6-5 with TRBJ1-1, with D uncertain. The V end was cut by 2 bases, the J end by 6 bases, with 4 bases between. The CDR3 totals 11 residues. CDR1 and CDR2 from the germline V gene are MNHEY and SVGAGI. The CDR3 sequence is CASSYQAEAFF. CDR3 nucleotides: TGTGCCAGCAGTTACCAGGCTGAAGCTTTCTTT.

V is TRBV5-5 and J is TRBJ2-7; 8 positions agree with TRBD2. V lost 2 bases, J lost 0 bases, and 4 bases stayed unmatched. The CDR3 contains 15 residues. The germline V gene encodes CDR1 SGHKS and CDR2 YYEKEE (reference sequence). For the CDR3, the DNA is TGTGCCAGCAGCTTCTTTAGCGGGACCTCCTACGAGCAGTACTTC. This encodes CASSFFSGTSYEQYF.

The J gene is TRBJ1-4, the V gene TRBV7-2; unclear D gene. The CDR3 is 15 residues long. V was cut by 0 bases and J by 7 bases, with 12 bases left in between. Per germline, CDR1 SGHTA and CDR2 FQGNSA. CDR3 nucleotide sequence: TGTGCCAGCAGCTTAGCGAGGAGAGCCGGTGAAAAACTGTTTTTT. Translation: CASSLARRAGEKLFF.

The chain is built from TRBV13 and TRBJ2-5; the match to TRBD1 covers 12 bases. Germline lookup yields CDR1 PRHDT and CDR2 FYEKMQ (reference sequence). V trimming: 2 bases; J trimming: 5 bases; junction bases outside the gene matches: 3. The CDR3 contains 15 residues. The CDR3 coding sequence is TGTGCCAGCAGCTTAAGGGACAGGGGGCCGGAGACCCAGTACTTC. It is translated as CASSLRDRGPETQYF.

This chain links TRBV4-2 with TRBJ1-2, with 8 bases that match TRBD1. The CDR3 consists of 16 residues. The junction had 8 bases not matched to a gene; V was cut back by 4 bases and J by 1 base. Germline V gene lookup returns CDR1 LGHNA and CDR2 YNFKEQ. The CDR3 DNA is TGTGCCAGCAGCCCACAACAGGGGGGTATTAACTATGGCTACACCTTC. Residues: CASSPQQGGINYGYTF.

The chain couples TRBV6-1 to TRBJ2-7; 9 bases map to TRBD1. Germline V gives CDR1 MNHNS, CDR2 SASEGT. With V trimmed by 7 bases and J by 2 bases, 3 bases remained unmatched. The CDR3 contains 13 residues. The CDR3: CASNNRGPYEQYF. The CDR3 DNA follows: TGTGCCAGCAATAACAGGGGGCCCTACGAGCAGTACTTC.

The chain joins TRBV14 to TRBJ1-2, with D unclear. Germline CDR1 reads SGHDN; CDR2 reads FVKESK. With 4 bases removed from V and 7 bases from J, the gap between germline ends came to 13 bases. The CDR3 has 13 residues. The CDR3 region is CASSLAPSGGYTF. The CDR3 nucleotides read TGTGCCAGCAGCCTTGCCCCCTCAGGTGGCTACACCTTC.

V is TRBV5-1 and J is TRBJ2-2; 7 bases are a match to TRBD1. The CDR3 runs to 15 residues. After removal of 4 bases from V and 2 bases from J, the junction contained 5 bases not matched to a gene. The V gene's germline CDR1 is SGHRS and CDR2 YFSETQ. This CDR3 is CASSPGDRNTGELFF. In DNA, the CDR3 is TGCGCCAGCAGCCCCGGGGACAGAAACACCGGGGAGCTGTTTTTT.

Written as DNA, the CDR3 is TGTGCCAGCAGACTAGCGGGAGTCCAAGAGCAGTACTTC. Its protein is CASRLAGVQEQYF. This chain links TRBV27 with TRBJ2-7, with 11 bases matching TRBD2. The trim removed 6 bases at V and 7 bases at J, leaving 5 bases unmatched. CDR1 and CDR2 from the germline V gene are MNHEY and SMNVEV (reference sequence). The CDR3 contains 13 residues.

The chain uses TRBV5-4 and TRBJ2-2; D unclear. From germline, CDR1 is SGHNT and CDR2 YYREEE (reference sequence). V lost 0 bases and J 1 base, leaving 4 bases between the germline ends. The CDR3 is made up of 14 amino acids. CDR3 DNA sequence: TGTGCCAGCAGCTTGGTGAGGAACACCGGGGAGCTGTTTTTT. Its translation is CASSLVRNTGELFF.